One sample yielded the 27 T cell receptor beta chains listed below, sequenced in a study of T cell repertoires in cytomegalovirus infection. TCRdb analysed the reads with MiXCR anew, one entry per CDR3 protein. Counted here are more than 200,000 distinct CDR3 sequences, approximately 8.3% occurring once; the ten biggest clones make up about 16%. Sequenced: PBMCs. The receptors here all came from a human donor in good health (CMV status not recorded). Some clones in this sample may be carry-over from other donors' samples.

The chain is built from TRBV29-1 and TRBJ1-2; D remains unclear. Germline V gives CDR1 SQVTM, CDR2 ANQGSEA. Between the trimmed V and J ends, which lost 4 bases and 8 bases, there was a span of 17 bases. The CDR3 is made up of 13 amino acids. The CDR3 nucleotides read TGCAGCGTTGCTTCCGTCGTACAGTCCGGCTACACCTTC. It translates to CSVASVVQSGYTF.

This clonotype has more than one count but fewer than ten. V is TRBV6-4 and J is TRBJ2-7; 8 bases match TRBD2. V shed 3 bases and J 3 bases; nucleotides not matched to a gene: 4. Germline values: CDR1 MRHNA, CDR2 SNTAGT. This CDR3 contains 14 residues. The CDR3: CASSEVAGRYEQYF. The CDR3 coding sequence is TGTGCCAGCAGTGAGGTAGCGGGGCGCTACGAGCAGTACTTC.

Ten or more counts support this clonotype. The chain combines TRBV11-2 with TRBJ1-2; the match to TRBD1 covers 7 bases. Germline V lookup: CDR1 SGHAT, CDR2 FQNNGV. The CDR3 consists of 14 residues. J lost 2 bases, V lost 5 bases, and 5 bases had no gene match. The CDR3: CASSQTGQNYGYTF. CDR3 in DNA: TGTGCCAGCAGCCAGACGGGACAGAACTATGGCTACACCTTC. Variable domain in full (rest from reference TRBV11-2 and TRBJ1-2): EAGVAQSPRYKIIEKRQSVAFWCNPISGHATLYWYQQILGQGPKLLIQFQNNGVVDDSQLPKDRFSAERLKGVDSTLKIQPAKLEDSAVYLCASSQTGQNYGYTFGSGTRLTVV.

The table lists this clonotype with many counts. The rearrangement links TRBV7-2 to TRBJ1-5; D uncertain. The CDR3 contains 17 residues. Per germline, CDR1 SGHTA and CDR2 FQGNSA. Trimming removed 4 bases at V and 0 bases at J, with 16 bases between. The CDR3 DNA reads as TGTGCCAGCAGCTCGATCAGCTCCGGGATTAGCAATCAGCCCCAGCATTTT. Its protein product is CASSSISSGISNQPQHF.

This clonotype was observed a handful of times. The rearrangement links TRBV7-9 to TRBJ1-5; D remains unclear. The CDR3 has 12 residues. Trimming left V 3 bases short and J 9 bases short, with 9 bases between. Germline-derived CDR1 and CDR2 are SEHNR and FQNEAQ (reference sequence). As DNA, the CDR3 is TGTGCCAGCAGCTTTGAAGCTGCGCCCCAGCATTTT. This encodes CASSFEAAPQHF.

There are many counts of this clonotype. CDR3 nucleotide sequence: TGTGCCAGCAGTGAATATAGCGGGTACCAAACAGATACGCAGTATTTT. Its translation is CASSEYSGYQTDTQYF. The chain joins TRBV25-1 to TRBJ2-3; TRBD2 agrees at 7 bases. Germline lookup yields CDR1 MGHDK and CDR2 SYGVNS. Trimming cost V 0 bases and J 3 bases; bases outside gene matches: 6. CDR3 length: 16 residues. Drawing the rest from reference TRBV25-1 and TRBJ2-3, the complete variable domain is EADIYQTPRYLVIGTGKKITLECSQTMGHDKMYWYQQDPGMELHLIHYSYGVNSTEKGDLSSESTVSRIRTEHFPLTLESARPSHTSQYLCASSEYSGYQTDTQYFGPGTRLTVL.

This clonotype has just a few counts. The chain is built from TRBV7-9 and TRBJ2-7, with 9 bases that match TRBD1. The CDR3 consists of 16 residues. V trimming: 5 bases; J trimming: 4 bases; junction bases outside the gene matches: 12. From germline, CDR1 is SEHNR and CDR2 FQNEAQ (reference sequence). The CDR3 DNA follows: TGTGCCAGCAGCCCGAGACGCTTGGACAGGGGTTACGAGCAGTACTTC. This translates into CASSPRRLDRGYEQYF.

A remark on this clonotype: This may be a read error, as it is one base from a much larger clone. This CDR3 is missing its conserved last phenylalanine or tryptophan, likely due to a read error. V usage is TRBV7-2 and J usage is TRBJ2-5, with D perhaps TRBD2 (6 bases). The CDR3 totals 13 residues. V dropped 5 bases and J dropped 5 bases, with 12 bases sitting between them. Germline V gene lookup returns CDR1 SGHTA and CDR2 FQGNSA. CDR3 sequence: CASSIGRSETQYL. The CDR3 nucleotides are TGTGCCAGCAGCATAGGGAGGTCCGAGACCCAGTACTTG.

Many counts were recorded for this clonotype. The chain joins TRBV7-2 to TRBJ1-3; TRBD1 aligns across 7 bases. The V gene end was trimmed by 4 bases and the J gene end by 0 bases; junction bases not matched to a gene: 6. Germline V lookup: CDR1 SGHTA, CDR2 FQGNSA. The length of the CDR3 is 16 residues. CDR3 residues: CASSSGTAFSGNTIYF. CDR3 sequence (DNA): TGTGCCAGCAGCTCCGGGACAGCATTCTCTGGAAACACCATATATTTT.

The J gene is TRBJ2-1, the V gene TRBV2; 11 positions match TRBD1. There are 15 residues in the CDR3. CDR1 is SNHLY and CDR2 is FYNNEI in the germline V gene. V lost 3 bases to trimming and J lost 6 bases; unmatched junction nucleotides: 4. The CDR3 loop reads CASSDGGQGGNEQFF. The CDR3 coding sequence is TGTGCCAGCAGTGACGGGGGACAGGGGGGCAATGAGCAGTTCTTC. The whole variable domain, filled in from reference TRBV2 and TRBJ2-1, reads EPEVTQTPSHQVTQMGQEVILRCVPISNHLYFYWYRQILGQKVEFLVSFYNNEISEKSEIFDDQFSVERPDGSNFTLKIRSTKLEDSAMYFCASSDGGQGGNEQFFGPGTRLTVL.

This clonotype was detected ten times or more. The chain employs TRBV7-2 and TRBJ2-5; 7 bases match TRBD1. Germline values: CDR1 SGHTA, CDR2 FQGNSA. Trimming cost V 5 bases and J 5 bases; bases outside gene matches: 17. This CDR3 spans 17 amino acids. CDR3 nucleotide sequence: TGTGCCAGCAGCCGAGCCCGAGAGGGGGCGAGGAGTGAGACCCAGTACTTC. This codes for CASSRAREGARSETQYF.

This clonotype was counted at least ten times. The genes are TRBV7-2 and TRBJ2-5; no clear D. CDR1 and CDR2 from the germline V gene are SGHTA and FQGNSA. The CDR3 has 13 residues. V was cut by 5 bases and J by 3 bases, with 10 bases left in between. CDR3 coding DNA: TGTGCCAGCAGCCGGTGGGCAGAAGAGACCCAGTACTTC. It encodes CASSRWAEETQYF.

This clonotype was counted many times. This chain connects TRBV29-1 to TRBJ2-7; 8 bases map to TRBD1. The CDR3 has 15 amino acids. V shed 3 bases, J shed 1 base, and the junction held 8 bases outside the gene matches. The germline V gene encodes CDR1 SQVTM and CDR2 ANQGSEA. Here the CDR3 reads CSVEAGTGSSYEQYF. CDR3 nucleotide sequence: TGCAGCGTTGAGGCCGGGACAGGCTCTTCCTACGAGCAGTACTTC.

The rearrangement uses TRBV10-3 and TRBJ1-6; TRBD1 is a possible D gene (6 bases). CDR1 and CDR2 (germline): ENHRY, SYGVKD. V was shortened by 2 bases and J by 8 bases, with 10 bases between the two germline ends. The CDR3 spans 14 residues. The CDR3 reads CAISENRDYSPLHF. The DNA of the CDR3 is TGTGCCATCAGTGAGAACAGGGACTATTCACCCCTCCACTTT.

Many counts were recorded for this clonotype. The V and J genes are TRBV7-8 and TRBJ2-5, with 10 positions matching TRBD1. Germline V gene data show CDR1 as SGHVS and CDR2 as FQNEAQ. This CDR3 has 21 residues. J was trimmed by 1 base and V by 4 bases; bases with no gene match: 21. The CDR3 sequence: CASSSHSFDRGHSKRQETQYF. The CDR3 DNA sequence: TGTGCCAGCAGCTCCCATTCATTTGACAGGGGGCATTCGAAACGCCAAGAGACCCAGTACTTC.

The sample holds a few counts of this clonotype. A much larger clone differs from this one at a single base, so this may be a read error. V is TRBV7-2 and J is TRBJ1-1, with TRBD1 matching 10 bases. The germline CDR1 and CDR2 sequences are SGHTA and FQGNSA. The CDR3 runs to 14 residues. Written as DNA, the CDR3 is TGTGCCGGCAGCATCGACAGGGGGCGGACTGAAGCTTTCTTT. Encoded protein: CAGSIDRGRTEAFF.

This clonotype showed up many times. V is TRBV25-1 and J is TRBJ1-4; possible D gene TRBD1, 5 bases. This CDR3 has 15 amino acids. V was pared by 4 bases and J by 7 bases, with 16 bases between. The germline V gene has CDR1 MGHDK and CDR2 SYGVNS. The CDR3 sequence: CASSGTLERGEKLFF. CDR3 nucleotides: TGTGCCAGCAGTGGGACTCTCGAGAGGGGTGAAAAACTGTTTTTT.

This clonotype was counted at least ten times. V usage is TRBV5-6 and J usage is TRBJ1-1; D call uncertain. The CDR3 extends over 12 amino acids. V was clipped by 2 bases and J by 4 bases, with 6 bases between them. Germline assignment: CDR1 SGHDT and CDR2 YYEEEE. CDR3 in DNA: TGTGCCAGCAGCTTACGGGGCACTGAAGCTTTCTTT. This translates into CASSLRGTEAFF.

By its share, this clonotype is medium-sized. CDR3 sequence (DNA): TGTGCCAGCAGCTTGGGTTGGACAGACTATGGCTACACCTTC. Protein sequence: CASSLGWTDYGYTF. The V and J genes are TRBV7-2 and TRBJ1-2; weak D call: TRBD1 (6 bases). The CDR3 is 14 residues long. The germline gives CDR1 SGHTA, CDR2 FQGNSA. The germline V and J ends were trimmed by 3 bases and 3 bases, with 11 bases remaining between them.

This clonotype was seen repeatedly, ten times or more. V is TRBV7-9 and J is TRBJ1-1; D is ambiguous. V lost 5 bases and J 8 bases, leaving 6 bases between the germline ends. The CDR3 is made up of 10 amino acids. Germline V gene lookup returns CDR1 SEHNR and CDR2 FQNEAQ (reference sequence). The CDR3: CASSHLEAFF. In DNA form, the CDR3 reads TGTGCCAGCAGCCACCTGGAAGCTTTCTTT.

This clonotype was counted only a few times. The CDR3 nucleotides are TGTGCCAGTAGTGACGGGGCTAGCGGGGTATCGAACACCGGGGAGCTGTTTTTT. Amino acid sequence: CASSDGASGVSNTGELFF. This chain uses TRBV19 with TRBJ2-2, with 9 bases fitting TRBD2. The germline V gene encodes CDR1 LNHDA and CDR2 SQIVND (reference sequence). The CDR3 is 18 residues long. V was clipped by 5 bases and J by 0 bases; unmatched bases: 10.

The genes are TRBV19 and TRBJ2-7; 7 bases fit TRBD2. CDR3 length: 15 residues. The germline gives CDR1 LNHDA, CDR2 SQIVND (reference sequence). The ends lost 5 bases at V and 3 bases at J; junction bases unmatched: 10. The CDR3: CASSPTGGGVYEQYF. Written as DNA, the CDR3 is TGTGCCAGTAGTCCAACTGGCGGGGGAGTCTACGAGCAGTACTTC.

The table lists this clonotype with a few counts. The rearrangement joins TRBV19 to TRBJ1-1; D gene ambiguous. CDR3 size: 15 residues. From germline, CDR1 is LNHDA and CDR2 SQIVND (reference sequence). V was cut by 4 bases and J by 0 bases, with 12 bases left in between. The CDR3 nucleotides read TGTGCCAGTAGTAGGAGGGCTTCTATGAACACTGAAGCTTTCTTT. Protein sequence: CASSRRASMNTEAFF.

This clonotype appeared many times. The chain links TRBV7-2 to TRBJ1-2; the match to TRBD1 covers 7 bases. The CDR3 has 14 amino acids. Trimming at V came to 3 bases and at J to 2 bases, leaving 3 bases not matched to a gene. Germline values: CDR1 SGHTA, CDR2 FQGNSA. The CDR3: CASSFRGGNYGYTF. The CDR3 DNA reads TGTGCCAGCAGCTTCCGAGGGGGCAACTATGGCTACACCTTC.

The chain links TRBV20-1 to TRBJ2-5; 12 bases agree with TRBD2. Germline-derived CDR1 and CDR2 are DFQATT and SNEGSKA (reference sequence). The CDR3 sequence is 14 residues long. The CDR3: CSAHLAGGQETQYF. Here the CDR3 DNA reads TGCAGCGCCCACCTAGCGGGGGGGCAGGAGACCCAGTACTTC.

The table lists this clonotype with many counts. The rearrangement uses TRBV6-1 and TRBJ2-1, with 10 bases identical to TRBD2. The V gene's germline CDR1 is MNHNS and CDR2 SASEGT. Trimming took 4 bases from V and 9 from J; bases not matched to a gene: 9. The CDR3 runs to 15 residues. The CDR3 is CASSAASGRGVEQFF. The CDR3 DNA reads as TGTGCCAGCAGTGCCGCTAGCGGGAGAGGGGTTGAGCAGTTCTTC.

This sequence joins TRBV20-1 and TRBJ1-4; D not certain. Germline CDR1 DFQATT, CDR2 SNEGSKA (reference sequence). This CDR3 region has 14 residues. Trimming left V 7 bases short and J 0 bases short, with 12 bases between. This chain's CDR3 is CSVDPLATNEKLFF. For the CDR3, the DNA is TGCAGTGTCGACCCTCTGGCAACTAATGAAAAACTGTTTTTT.